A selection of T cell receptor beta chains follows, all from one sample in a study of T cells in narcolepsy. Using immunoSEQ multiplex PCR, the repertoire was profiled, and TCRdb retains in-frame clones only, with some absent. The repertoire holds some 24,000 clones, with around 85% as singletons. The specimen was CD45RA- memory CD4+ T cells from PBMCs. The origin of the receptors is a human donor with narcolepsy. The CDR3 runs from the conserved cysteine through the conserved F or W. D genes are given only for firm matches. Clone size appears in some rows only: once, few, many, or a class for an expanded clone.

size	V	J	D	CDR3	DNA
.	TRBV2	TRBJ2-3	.	CASKELTTDTQYF	TGTGCCAGCAAGGAGCTTACCACAGATACGCAGTATTTT
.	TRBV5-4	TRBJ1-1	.	CASSLGNLAGAEAFF	TGTGCCAGCAGCTTGGGGAATCTCGCCGGGGCTGAAGCTTTCTTT
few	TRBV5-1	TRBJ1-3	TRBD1	CASSPQGGLISGNTIYF	TGCGCCAGCAGCCCCCAAGGGGGCCTCATTTCTGGAAACACCATATATTTT
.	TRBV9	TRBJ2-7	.	CASSVFGTTSSYEQYF	TGTGCCAGCAGCGTATTCGGGACAACGTCCTCCTACGAGCAGTACTTC
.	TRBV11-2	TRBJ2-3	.	CASTLYTDTQYF	TGTGCCAGCACCCTCTACACAGATACGCAGTATTTT
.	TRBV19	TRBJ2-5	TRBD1	CASSKPGQATQETQYF	TGTGCCAGTAGTAAACCGGGACAGGCGACTCAAGAGACCCAGTACTTC
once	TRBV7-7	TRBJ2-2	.	CASSLSGWGTGELFF	TGTGCCAGCAGCTTGTCGGGGTGGGGTACCGGGGAGCTGTTTTTT
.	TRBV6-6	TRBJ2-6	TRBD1	CASSKTGGAGANVLTF	TGTGCCAGCAGTAAAACAGGGGGAGCTGGGGCCAACGTCCTGACTTTC
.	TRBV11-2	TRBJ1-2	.	CASSARGGFNYGYTF	TGTGCCAGCAGCGCGAGGGGGGGCTTTAACTATGGCTACACCTTC
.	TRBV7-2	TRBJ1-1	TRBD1	CASSLGTGGNTEAFF	TGTGCCAGCAGCTTAGGAACAGGGGGCAACACTGAAGCTTTCTTT
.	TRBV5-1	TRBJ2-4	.	CASSQWDLQSDIQYF	TGCGCCAGCAGCCAATGGGACTTACAGTCTGACATTCAGTACTTC
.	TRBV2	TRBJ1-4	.	CASSDGAPPEKLFF	TGTGCCAGCAGTGATGGGGCCCCCCCTGAAAAACTGTTTTTT
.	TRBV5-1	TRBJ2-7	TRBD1	CASSPPGQGSYEQYF	TGCGCCAGCAGCCCTCCGGGACAGGGGTCCTACGAGCAGTACTTC
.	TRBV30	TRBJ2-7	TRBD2	CAWSVVLAGEQYF	TGTGCCTGGAGTGTAGTACTAGCGGGTGAGCAGTACTTC
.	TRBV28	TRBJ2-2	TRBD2	CASSSKHAIAGSNTGELFF	TGTGCCAGCAGTTCCAAACACGCAATAGCGGGATCGAACACCGGGGAGCTGTTTTTT
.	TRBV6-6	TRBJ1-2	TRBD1	CASSYSNRGYGYTF	TGTGCCAGCAGTTACTCGAACAGGGGCTATGGCTACACCTTC
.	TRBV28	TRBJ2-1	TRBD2	CASWPSGRAHNEQFF	TGTGCCAGCTGGCCTAGCGGGAGGGCTCACAATGAGCAGTTCTTC
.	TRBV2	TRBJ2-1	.	CASSEIISASSYNEQFF	TGTGCCAGCAGTGAAATAATTAGCGCGAGCTCCTACAATGAGCAGTTCTTC
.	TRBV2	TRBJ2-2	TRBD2	CASRRTSRNTGELFF	TGTGCCAGCAGGCGGACTAGTCGTAACACCGGGGAGCTGTTTTTT
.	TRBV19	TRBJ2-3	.	CASTDREVADTQYF	TGTGCCAGTACTGACAGGGAGGTGGCAGATACGCAGTATTTT
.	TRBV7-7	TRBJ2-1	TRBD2	CASSQWTSGRNEQFF	TGTGCCAGCAGCCAATGGACTAGCGGGAGAAATGAGCAGTTCTTC
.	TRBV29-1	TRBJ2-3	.	CSGDLNTDTQYF	TGCAGCGGTGACCTAAACACAGATACGCAGTATTTT
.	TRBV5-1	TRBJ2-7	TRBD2	CASSPGLAGHRYYEQYF	TGCGCCAGCAGTCCGGGACTAGCGGGCCATAGGTACTACGAGCAGTACTTC
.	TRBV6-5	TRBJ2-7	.	CASRQVYEQYF	TGTGCCAGCAGACAGGTATACGAGCAGTACTTC
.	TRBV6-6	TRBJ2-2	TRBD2	CASSYSGGRAPGELFF	TGTGCCAGCAGTTACTCCGGCGGGAGGGCCCCCGGGGAGCTGTTTTTT
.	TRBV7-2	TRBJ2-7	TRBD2	CASSSRQLAGGYEQYF	TGTGCCAGCAGCTCCAGGCAACTAGCGGGAGGCTACGAGCAGTACTTC
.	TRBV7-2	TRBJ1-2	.	CASSQDWGDYGYTF	TGTGCCAGCAGCCAGGATTGGGGAGACTATGGCTACACCTTC
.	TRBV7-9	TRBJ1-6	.	CASSPLQGSPLHF	TGTGCCAGCAGCCCGCTACAGGGTTCACCCCTCCACTTT
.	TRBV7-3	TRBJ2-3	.	CASSFPARRERNTDTQYF	TGTGCCAGCAGCTTCCCGGCGCGCCGGGAGCGGAACACAGATACGCAGTATTTT
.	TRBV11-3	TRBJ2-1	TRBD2	CASSSTGLATEQFF	TGTGCCAGCAGCTCAACGGGACTAGCCACTGAGCAGTTCTTC
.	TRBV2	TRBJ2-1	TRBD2	CASSEGTNREQFF	TGTGCCAGCAGCGAAGGGACTAACCGTGAGCAGTTCTTC
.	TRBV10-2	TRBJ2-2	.	CASSESRPATGELFF	TGCGCCAGCAGTGAGTCGAGGCCAGCCACCGGGGAGCTGTTTTTT
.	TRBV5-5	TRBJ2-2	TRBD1	CASSPTGSTGELFF	TGTGCCAGCAGCCCGACAGGGAGTACCGGGGAGCTGTTTTTT
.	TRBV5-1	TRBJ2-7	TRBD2	CASSSPGLAGGPDSYEQYF	TGCGCCAGCAGCTCGCCGGGACTAGCGGGAGGGCCCGACTCCTACGAGCAGTACTTC
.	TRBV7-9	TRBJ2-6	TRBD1	CASSAGTGEANVLTF	TGTGCCAGCAGCGCCGGGACAGGGGAAGCCAACGTCCTGACTTTC
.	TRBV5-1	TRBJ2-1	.	CASSVGTSNEQFF	TGCGCCAGCAGCGTGGGGACAAGCAATGAGCAGTTCTTC
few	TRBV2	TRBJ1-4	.	CASRGQIYEKLFF	TGTGCCAGCAGAGGACAGATCTATGAAAAACTGTTTTTT
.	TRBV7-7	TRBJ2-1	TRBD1	CASSPGQVGPENEQFF	TGTGCCAGCAGCCCCGGACAGGTGGGCCCTGAGAATGAGCAGTTCTTC
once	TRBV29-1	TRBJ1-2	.	CSVEVGGGYTF	TGCAGCGTTGAAGTCGGGGGGGGCTACACCTTC
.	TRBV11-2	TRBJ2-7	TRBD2	CASSRPLAGDEQYF	TGTGCCAGCAGCCGACCACTAGCGGGAGACGAGCAGTACTTC
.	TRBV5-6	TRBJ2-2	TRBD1	CASSSQVRGQGYEELFF	TGTGCCAGCAGCTCCCAAGTAAGGGGACAGGGGTACGAGGAGCTGTTTTTT
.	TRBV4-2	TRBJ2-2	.	CASSQEIREGGELFF	TGTGCCAGCAGCCAAGAAATACGAGAGGGCGGGGAGCTGTTTTTT
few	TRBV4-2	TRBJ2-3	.	CASSQGVSGDTQYF	TGTGCCAGCAGCCAAGGTGTCAGCGGGGATACGCAGTATTTT
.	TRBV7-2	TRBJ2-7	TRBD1	CASSLVLDTGTGISYEQYF	TGTGCCAGCAGCTTAGTCTTGGATACGGGGACAGGGATCTCCTACGAGCAGTACTTC
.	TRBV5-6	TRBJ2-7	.	CASSLSGGYLYEQYF	TGTGCCAGCAGCTTGTCGGGCGGGTACCTCTACGAGCAGTACTTC
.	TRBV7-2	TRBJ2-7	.	CASSFDRKYEQYF	TGTGCCAGCAGCTTTGACAGGAAATACGAGCAGTACTTC
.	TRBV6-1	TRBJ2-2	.	CASSESWGLGTGELFF	TGTGCCAGCAGTGAGAGTTGGGGGCTTGGTACCGGGGAGCTGTTTTTT
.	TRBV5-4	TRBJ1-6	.	CASSLGQANNSPLHF	TGTGCCAGCAGCTTGGGACAGGCCAATAATTCACCCCTCCACTTT
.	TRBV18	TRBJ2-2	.	CASSPGEDTGELFF	TGTGCCAGCTCACCGGGAGAGGACACCGGGGAGCTGTTTTTT
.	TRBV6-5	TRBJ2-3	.	CACRGMGTDTQYF	TGTGCCTGTCGGGGAATGGGCACAGATACGCAGTATTTT
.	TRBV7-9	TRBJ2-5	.	CASSLGVSGETQYF	TGTGCCAGCAGCTTGGGAGTTTCCGGGGAGACCCAGTACTTC
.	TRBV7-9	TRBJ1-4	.	CASSSRTGIEKLFF	TGTGCCAGCAGCTCTCGAACAGGAATTGAAAAACTGTTTTTT
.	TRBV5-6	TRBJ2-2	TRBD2	CASSSGRNTGELFF	TGTGCCAGCAGCAGCGGGAGGAACACCGGGGAGCTGTTTTTT
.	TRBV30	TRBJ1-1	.	CAWVEGAMNTEAFF	TGTGCCTGGGTCGAGGGAGCCATGAACACTGAAGCTTTCTTT
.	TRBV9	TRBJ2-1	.	CASSVGGTSSNEQFF	TGTGCCAGCAGCGTAGGGGGGACTTCTAGCAATGAGCAGTTCTTC
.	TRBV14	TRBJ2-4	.	CASSQDKAKNIQYF	TGTGCCAGCAGCCAAGATAAAGCCAAAAACATTCAGTACTTC